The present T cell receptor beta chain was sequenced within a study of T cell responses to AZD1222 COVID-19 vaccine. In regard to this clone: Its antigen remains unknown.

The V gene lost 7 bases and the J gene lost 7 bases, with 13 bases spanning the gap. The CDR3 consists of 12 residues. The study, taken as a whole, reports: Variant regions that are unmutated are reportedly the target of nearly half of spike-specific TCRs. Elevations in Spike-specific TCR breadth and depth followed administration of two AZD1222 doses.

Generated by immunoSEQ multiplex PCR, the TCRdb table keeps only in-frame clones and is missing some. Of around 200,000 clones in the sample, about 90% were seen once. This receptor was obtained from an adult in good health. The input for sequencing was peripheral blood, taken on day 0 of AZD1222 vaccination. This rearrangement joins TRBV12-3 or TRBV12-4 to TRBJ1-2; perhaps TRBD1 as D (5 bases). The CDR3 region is CASNTQGAGYTF. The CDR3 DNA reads TGTGCCAGCAACACCCAGGGCGCTGGCTACACCTTC.